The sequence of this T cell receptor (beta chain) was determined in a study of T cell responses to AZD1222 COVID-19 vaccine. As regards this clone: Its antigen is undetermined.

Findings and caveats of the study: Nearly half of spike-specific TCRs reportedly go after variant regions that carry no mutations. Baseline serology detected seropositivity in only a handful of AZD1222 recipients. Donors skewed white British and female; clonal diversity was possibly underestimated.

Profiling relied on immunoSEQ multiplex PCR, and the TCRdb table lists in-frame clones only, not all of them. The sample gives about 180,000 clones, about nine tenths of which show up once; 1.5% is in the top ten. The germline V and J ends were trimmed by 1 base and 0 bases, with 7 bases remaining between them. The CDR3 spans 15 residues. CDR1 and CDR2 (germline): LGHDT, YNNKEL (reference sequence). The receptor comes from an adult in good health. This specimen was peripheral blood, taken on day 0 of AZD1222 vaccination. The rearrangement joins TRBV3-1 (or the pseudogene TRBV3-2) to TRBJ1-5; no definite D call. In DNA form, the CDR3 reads TGTGCCAGCAGCCAAGGCATGGGTAGCAATCAGCCCCAGCATTTT. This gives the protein CASSQGMGSNQPQHF.